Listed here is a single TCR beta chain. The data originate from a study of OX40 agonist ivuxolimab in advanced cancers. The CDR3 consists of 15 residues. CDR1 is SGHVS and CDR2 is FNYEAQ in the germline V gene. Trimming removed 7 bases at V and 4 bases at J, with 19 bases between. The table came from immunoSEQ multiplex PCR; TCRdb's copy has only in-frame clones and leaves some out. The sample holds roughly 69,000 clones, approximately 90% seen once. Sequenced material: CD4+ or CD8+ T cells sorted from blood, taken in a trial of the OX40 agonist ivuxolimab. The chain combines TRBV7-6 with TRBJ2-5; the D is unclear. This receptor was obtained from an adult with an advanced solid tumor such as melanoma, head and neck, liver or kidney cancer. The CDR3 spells CASNPRLDAGETQYF. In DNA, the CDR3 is TGTGCCAGCAACCCCCGACTGGACGCAGGAGAGACCCAGTACTTC. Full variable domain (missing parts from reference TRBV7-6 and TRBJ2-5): GAGVSQSPRYKVTKRGQDVALRCDPISGHVSLYWYRQALGQGPEFLTYFNYEAQQDKSGLPNDRFSAERPEGSISTLTIQRTEQRDSAMYRCASNPRLDAGETQYFGPGTRLLVL.